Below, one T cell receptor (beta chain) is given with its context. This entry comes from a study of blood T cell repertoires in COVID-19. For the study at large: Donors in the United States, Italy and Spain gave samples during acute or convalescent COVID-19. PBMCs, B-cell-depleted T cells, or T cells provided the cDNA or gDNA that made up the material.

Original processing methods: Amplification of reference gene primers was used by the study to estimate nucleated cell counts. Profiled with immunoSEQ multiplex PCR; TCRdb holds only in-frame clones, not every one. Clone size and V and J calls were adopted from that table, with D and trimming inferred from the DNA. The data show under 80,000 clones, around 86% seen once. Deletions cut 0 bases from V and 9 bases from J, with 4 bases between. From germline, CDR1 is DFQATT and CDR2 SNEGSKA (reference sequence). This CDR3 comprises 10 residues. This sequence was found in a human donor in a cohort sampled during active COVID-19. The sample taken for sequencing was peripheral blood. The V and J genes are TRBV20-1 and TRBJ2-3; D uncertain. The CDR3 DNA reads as TGCAGTGCTAGAGATATAACGCAGTATTTT. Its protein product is CSARDITQYF.